This T cell receptor (beta chain) was sequenced in a study of blood T cell repertoires in COVID-19. As for the study in general: Spain, Italy and the United States supplied samples that represented acute and convalescent COVID-19. The analysed material was cDNA or gDNA that came from T cells, B-cell-depleted T cells, or PBMCs.

Assay used: immunoSEQ multiplex PCR; TCRdb lists only in-frame clones, some missing. The data show under 400,000 clones, around 87% seen once. The CDR3 is 16 amino acids. The J segment lost 0 bases and the V segment lost 4 bases, leaving 1 base of the junction unmatched. The germline V gene has CDR1 MNHEY and CDR2 SMNVEV (reference sequence). The receptor was derived from a woman younger than 45 with COVID-19, enrolled during active disease. The sequenced sample was peripheral blood. This chain joins TRBV27 and TRBJ2-2; 11 bases are a match to TRBD2. CDR3 region: CASSSTSGTNTGELFF. DNA of the CDR3: TGTGCCAGCAGTTCGACTAGCGGGACGAACACCGGGGAGCTGTTTTTT.